This T cell receptor beta chain was profiled in a study of blood T cell repertoires in COVID-19. Across the whole study: Acute and convalescent COVID-19 samples came from the United States, Italy and Spain.

The assay was immunoSEQ multiplex PCR, and TCRdb's table has in-frame clones only and misses some. Among over 80,000 clones listed, about 86% were seen once. Trimming removed 3 bases from V and 0 bases from J; junction bases left unmatched: 4. Germline CDR1 SGHDT, CDR2 YYEEEE. There are 15 residues in the CDR3. The specimen sequenced was peripheral blood. The clonotype was recovered from a woman aged 55-70 years with acute or convalescent COVID-19. The chain employs TRBV5-6 and TRBJ2-3; 7 nucleotides agree with TRBD2. CDR3 loop: CASSYGLGSTDTQYF. Here the CDR3 DNA reads TGTGCCAGCAGCTACGGACTAGGTAGCACAGATACGCAGTATTTT.